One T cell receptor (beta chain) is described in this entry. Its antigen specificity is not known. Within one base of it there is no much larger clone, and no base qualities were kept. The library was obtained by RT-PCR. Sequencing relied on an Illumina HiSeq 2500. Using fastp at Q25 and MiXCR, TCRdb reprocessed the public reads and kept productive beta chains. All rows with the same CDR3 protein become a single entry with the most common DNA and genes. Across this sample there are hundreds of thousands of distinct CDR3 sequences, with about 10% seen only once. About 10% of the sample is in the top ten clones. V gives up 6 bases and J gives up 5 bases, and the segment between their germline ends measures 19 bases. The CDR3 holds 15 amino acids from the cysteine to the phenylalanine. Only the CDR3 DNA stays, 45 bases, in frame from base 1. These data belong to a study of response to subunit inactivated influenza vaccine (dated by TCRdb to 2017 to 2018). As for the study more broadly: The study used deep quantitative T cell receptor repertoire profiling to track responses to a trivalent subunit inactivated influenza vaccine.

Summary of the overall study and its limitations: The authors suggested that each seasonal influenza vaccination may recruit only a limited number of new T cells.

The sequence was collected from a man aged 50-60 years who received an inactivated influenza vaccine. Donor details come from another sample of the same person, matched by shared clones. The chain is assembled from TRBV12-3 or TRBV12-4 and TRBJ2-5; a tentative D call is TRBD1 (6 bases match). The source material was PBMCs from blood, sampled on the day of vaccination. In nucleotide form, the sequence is TGTGCCAGCAGCCAATTCACAGGGACGGGGGAGACCCAGTACTTC. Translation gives CASSQFTGTGETQYF.